The 15 T cell receptor beta chains reported below all come from one sample, sequenced in a study of T cell responses to AZD1222 COVID-19 vaccine. Assay: immunoSEQ multiplex PCR; the TCRdb copy retains only in-frame clones and omits some. Of about 67,000 clones listed, approximately 83% are singletons. This sample comprised peripheral blood, obtained 28 days after the second AZD1222 dose. The receptors here all came from an adult who received the AZD1222 COVID-19 vaccine.

The rearrangement uses TRBV19 and TRBJ2-6; tentatively, D is TRBD1 (6 bases). This CDR3 is 18 amino acids long. CDR1 is LNHDA, CDR2 SQIVND, per germline (reference sequence). Trimming cost V 10 bases and J 0 bases, with 22 bases left between them. CDR3 sequence: CATPTLGTLPSGANVLTF. CDR3 bases: TGTGCCACCCCAACCCTCGGGACACTCCCCTCTGGGGCCAACGTCCTGACTTTC.

V usage is TRBV6-5 and J usage is TRBJ2-7; D may be TRBD1 (6 bases). The germline CDR1 and CDR2 sequences are MNHEY and SVGAGI. The CDR3 has 15 amino acids. V lost 6 bases to trimming and J lost 4 bases, with 19 bases between them. CDR3 sequence: CASRGAGTPGYEQYF. CDR3 bases: TGTGCCAGCAGGGGGGCCGGGACACCCGGATACGAGCAGTACTTC.

The genes are TRBV7-6 and TRBJ1-1; D gene uncertain. The V gene lost 2 bases and the J gene lost 1 base, with 17 bases spanning the gap. Germline V CDR1 and CDR2: SGHVS, FNYEAQ. This CDR3 has 17 residues. This CDR3 is CASSLSGPPVQNTEAFF. The CDR3 nucleotides are TGTGCCAGCAGCTTAAGTGGTCCGCCAGTGCAGAACACTGAAGCTTTCTTT. Full variable domain (remainder filled in from reference TRBV7-6 and TRBJ1-1): GAGVSQSPRYKVTKRGQDVALRCDPISGHVSLYWYRQALGQGPEFLTYFNYEAQQDKSGLPNDRFSAERPEGSISTLTIQRTEQRDSAMYRCASSLSGPPVQNTEAFFGQGTRLTVV.

V is TRBV3-1 (or the pseudogene TRBV3-2) and J is TRBJ2-2; the D gene is possibly TRBD2 (5 bases). Trimming removed 4 bases from V and 4 bases from J, with 13 bases in between. Germline CDR1 is LGHDT and CDR2 is YNNKEL (reference sequence). The CDR3 sequence is 15 residues long. The CDR3 DNA sequence: TGTGCCAGCAGCCTCACCCAGGAGGTCACCGGGGAGCTGTTTTTT. This encodes CASSLTQEVTGELFF.

This chain links TRBV5-8 with TRBJ1-4; D uncertain. V lost 6 bases and J lost 8, with 23 bases in between. The CDR3 sequence is 16 residues long. The V gene's germline CDR1 is SGHTS and CDR2 YDEGEE. In DNA form, the CDR3 reads TGTGCCAGCACCTTCACTATCACCGGATATCGGGAAAAACTGTTTTTT. Its protein product is CASTFTITGYREKLFF.

A note on this clone: The CDR3 end shows no conserved phenylalanine or tryptophan, and so a read error is likely. This chain links TRBV11-2 with TRBJ2-7; the match to TRBD1 covers 8 bases. From germline, CDR1 is SGHAT and CDR2 FQNNGV. Trimming removed 3 bases from V and 7 bases from J; junction bases left unmatched: 5. This CDR3 has 13 residues. CDR3 sequence (DNA): TGTGCCAGCAGCTTCAGGACAGGGAGTGAGCAGTACCTC. Translated: CASSFRTGSEQYL.

This clone has at least ten counts. At one boundary the junction diverges from the germline segment, which might be a read error. This sequence joins TRBV2 and TRBJ1-2, with 9 bases aligning to TRBD1. The CDR3 extends over 13 amino acids. From germline, CDR1 is SNHLY and CDR2 FYNNEI. As DNA, the CDR3 is TGTGCCAGCAATGAAGACAGGGGGAATGGCTACACCTTC. Amino acid sequence: CASNEDRGNGYTF.

The gene calls are TRBV24-1 and TRBJ2-7; a possible D gene is TRBD2 (5 bases). Germline V gives CDR1 KGHDR, CDR2 SFDVKD. The CDR3 has 15 amino acids. The V end lost 3 bases, the J end lost 3 bases, and 14 bases lay between the germline ends. DNA for the CDR3: TGTGCCACCAGTGATAACTACGAGGGCATCTACGAGCAGTACTTC. Its translation: CATSDNYEGIYEQYF.

The rearrangement links TRBV6-6 to TRBJ1-2; 8 bases map to TRBD1. After removal of 2 bases from V and 3 bases from J, the junction contained 8 bases not matched to a gene. The CDR3 consists of 16 residues. CDR1 and CDR2 from the germline V gene are MNHNY and SVGAGI (reference sequence). The CDR3 DNA follows: TGTGCCAGCAGTTACCCCCTGACAGGGGCTGACTATGGCTACACCTTC. It specifies CASSYPLTGADYGYTF.

This clone was picked up one time. The rearrangement joins TRBV4-3 to TRBJ1-5; 8 bases align to TRBD1. The CDR3 covers 15 residues. The J segment lost 5 bases and the V segment lost 3 bases, leaving 6 bases of the junction unmatched. CDR1 and CDR2 from the germline V gene are LGHNA and YSLEER. Written as DNA, the CDR3 is TGCGCCAGCAGCCAGGACAGGGTCAGCCATCAGCCCCAGCATTTT. Amino acid sequence: CASSQDRVSHQPQHF.

This chain connects TRBV7-2 to TRBJ2-1, with 8 bases identical to TRBD1. This CDR3 has 16 residues. Trimming removed 8 bases from V and 3 bases from J; junction bases left unmatched: 12. The germline CDR1 and CDR2 sequences are SGHTA and FQGNSA. CDR3 sequence (DNA): TGTGCCAGCGACCCACATATGACAGGGGACTACAATGAGCAGTTCTTC. It specifies CASDPHMTGDYNEQFF.

The V and J genes are TRBV4-3 and TRBJ2-7, with 11 bases that match TRBD2. CDR1 is LGHNA, CDR2 YSLEER, per germline. This CDR3 has 16 residues. V lost 0 bases, J lost 4 bases, and 5 bases stayed unmatched. The CDR3 region has the DNA TGCGCCAGCAGCCAAGATCCGGGGACTAGCGGTTACGAGCAGTACTTC. This gives the protein CASSQDPGTSGYEQYF.

The chain recombines TRBV4-2 with TRBJ2-7; D may match TRBD1 or TRBD2 (5 bases each). CDR3 length equals 15 residues. Germline CDR1 and CDR2: LGHNA and YNFKEQ. V was pared by 0 bases and J by 10 bases, with 19 bases between. CDR3 region: CASSQDEGSGGRQYF. CDR3 coding DNA: TGTGCCAGCAGCCAAGACGAGGGGAGTGGCGGGCGTCAGTACTTC.

The chain recombines TRBV19 with TRBJ1-2, with D unresolved. CDR3 size: 14 residues. Per the germline V gene, CDR1 is LNHDA and CDR2 is SQIVND (reference sequence). V lost 1 base and J lost 4, with 10 bases in between. CDR3 nucleotide sequence: TGTGCCAGTAGTATAGGTGGGTCGGGCTATGGCTACACCTTC. It yields the protein CASSIGGSGYGYTF.

The CDR3: CASSLGGDQPQHF. DNA for the CDR3: TGCGCCAGCAGCTTGGGAGGGGACCAGCCCCAGCATTTT. The chain carries TRBV5-1 and TRBJ1-5, with D possibly being TRBD1 (5 bases). The germline CDR1 and CDR2 sequences are SGHRS and YFSETQ. This CDR3 is 13 amino acids long. Trimming took off 0 bases at V and 7 bases at J, with 8 bases between the two ends.